Reported below is one T cell receptor (beta chain). Since a much larger clone is just one base distant, this may be a read error. TCRdb recomputed calls from the multiplex PCR reads with MiXCR, one row per CDR3 protein. The sample contains around 170,000 distinct CDR3 sequences, around a third of which appear only once. Germline assignment: CDR1 SGHTA and CDR2 FQGNSA. The CDR3 runs 15 residues. Axillary draining lymph nodes of breast cancer patients supplied the node samples. The sample belongs to a study of breast tumors, draining lymph nodes, adjacent tissues. This TCR derives from a female donor with breast cancer. Some clones in this sample may be carry-over from other donors' samples. The chain uses TRBV7-2 and TRBJ2-5; D is possibly TRBD1 (6 bases). What was sequenced was axillary lymph node tissue. CDR3 in amino acids: CASSFSGTYKETQHF. CDR3 in DNA: TGTGCCAGCAGCTTTAGTGGGACATACAAAGAGACCCAGCACTTC.